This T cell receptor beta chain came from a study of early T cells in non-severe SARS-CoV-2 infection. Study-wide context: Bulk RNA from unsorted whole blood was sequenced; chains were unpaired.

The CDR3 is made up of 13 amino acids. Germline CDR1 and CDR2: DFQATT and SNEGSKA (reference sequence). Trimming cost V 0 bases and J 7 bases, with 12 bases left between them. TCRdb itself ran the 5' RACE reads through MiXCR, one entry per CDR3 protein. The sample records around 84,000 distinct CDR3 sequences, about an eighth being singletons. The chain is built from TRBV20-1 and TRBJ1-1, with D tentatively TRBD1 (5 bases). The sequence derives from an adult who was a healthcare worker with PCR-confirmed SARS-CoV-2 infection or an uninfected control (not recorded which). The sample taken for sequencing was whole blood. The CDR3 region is CSARDGGGDEAFF. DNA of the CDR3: TGCAGTGCTAGAGATGGCGGAGGGGATGAAGCTTTCTTT.